This T cell receptor beta chain was captured in a study of cytotoxic CD8 clonotypes in ibrutinib-treated CLL. On the study more broadly: Timing of response sample collection was a median roughly twelve months after treatment start, with a range of 6 to 36. Study findings and constraints: Clonality (at baseline) was higher than in age-matched healthy donors and tracked circulating CD8+ T-cell counts.

Target depth was 1 in 200,000 to 1 in 1 million T cells, about 10x per clonotype. This table comes from immunoSEQ multiplex PCR, and its TCRdb copy is limited to in-frame clones, with some not included. The sample consists of some 300,000 clones, around four fifths of them appearing once. CDR3 size: 16 residues. Germline CDR1 is MDHEN and CDR2 is SYDVKM. The ends lost 5 bases at V and 2 bases at J; junction bases unmatched: 9. Library input was approximately 2.1 micrograms of DNA from cryopreserved PBMCs. With respect to this clone: Its antigen is undetermined.

The origin of this receptor is a human donor with chronic lymphocytic leukemia. Here the sequenced sample was PBMCs, taken before ibrutinib treatment. The chain joins TRBV28 to TRBJ2-7; TRBD2 aligns across 10 bases. In DNA, the CDR3 is TGTGCCAGCAGTCCACGCCGACTAGCGGGCCCCTACGAGCAGTACTTC. It translates to CASSPRRLAGPYEQYF.